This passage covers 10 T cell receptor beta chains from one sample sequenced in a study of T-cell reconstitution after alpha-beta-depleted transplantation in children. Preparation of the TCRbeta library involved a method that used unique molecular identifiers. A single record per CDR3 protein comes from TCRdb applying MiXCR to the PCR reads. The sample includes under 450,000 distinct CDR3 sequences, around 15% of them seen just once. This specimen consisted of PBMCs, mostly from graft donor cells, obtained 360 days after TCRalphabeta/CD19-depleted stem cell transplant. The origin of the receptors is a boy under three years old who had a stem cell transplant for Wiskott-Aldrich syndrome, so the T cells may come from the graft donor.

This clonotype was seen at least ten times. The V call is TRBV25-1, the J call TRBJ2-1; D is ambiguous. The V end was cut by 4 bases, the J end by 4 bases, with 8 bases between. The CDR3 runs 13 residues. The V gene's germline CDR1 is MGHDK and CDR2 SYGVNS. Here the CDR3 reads CASSGEVYNEQFF. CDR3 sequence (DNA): TGTGCCAGCAGTGGTGAAGTATACAATGAGCAGTTCTTC. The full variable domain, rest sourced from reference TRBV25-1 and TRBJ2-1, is EADIYQTPRYLVIGTGKKITLECSQTMGHDKMYWYQQDPGMELHLIHYSYGVNSTEKGDLSSESTVSRIRTEHFPLTLESARPSHTSQYLCASSGEVYNEQFFGPGTRLTVL.

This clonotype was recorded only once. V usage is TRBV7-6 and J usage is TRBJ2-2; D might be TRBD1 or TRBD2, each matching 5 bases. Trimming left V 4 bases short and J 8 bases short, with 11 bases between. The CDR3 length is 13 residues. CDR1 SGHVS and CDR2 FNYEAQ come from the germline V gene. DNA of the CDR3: TGTGCCAGCAGCTCGGCCGAGGGGGGGGAGCTGTTTTTT. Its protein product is CASSSAEGGELFF.

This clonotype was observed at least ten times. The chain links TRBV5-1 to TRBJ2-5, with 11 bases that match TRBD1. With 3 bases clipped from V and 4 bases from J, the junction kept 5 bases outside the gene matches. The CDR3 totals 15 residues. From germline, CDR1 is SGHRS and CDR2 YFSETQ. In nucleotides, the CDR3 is TGCGCCAGCAGCTCTACCGGGACAGGGGGAGAGACCCAGTACTTC. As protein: CASSSTGTGGETQYF.

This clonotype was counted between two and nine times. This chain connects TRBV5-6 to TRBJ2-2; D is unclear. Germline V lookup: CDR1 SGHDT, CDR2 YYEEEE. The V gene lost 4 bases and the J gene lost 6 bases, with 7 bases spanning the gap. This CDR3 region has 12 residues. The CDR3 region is CASSQQAGELFF. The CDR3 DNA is TGTGCCAGCAGCCAGCAAGCCGGGGAGCTGTTTTTT.

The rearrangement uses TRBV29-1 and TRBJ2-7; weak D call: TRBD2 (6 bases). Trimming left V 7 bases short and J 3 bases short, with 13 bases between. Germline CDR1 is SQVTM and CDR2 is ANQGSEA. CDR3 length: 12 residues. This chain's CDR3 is CSAAGLSYEQYF. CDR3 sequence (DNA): TGCAGCGCTGCGGGACTTAGCTACGAGCAGTACTTC.

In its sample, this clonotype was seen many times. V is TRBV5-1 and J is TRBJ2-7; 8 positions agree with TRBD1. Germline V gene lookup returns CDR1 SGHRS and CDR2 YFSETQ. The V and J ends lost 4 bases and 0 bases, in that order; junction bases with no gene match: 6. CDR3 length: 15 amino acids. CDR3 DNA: TGCGCCAGCAGCCAGAGACAGGGGCCCTCCTACGAGCAGTACTTC. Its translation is CASSQRQGPSYEQYF.

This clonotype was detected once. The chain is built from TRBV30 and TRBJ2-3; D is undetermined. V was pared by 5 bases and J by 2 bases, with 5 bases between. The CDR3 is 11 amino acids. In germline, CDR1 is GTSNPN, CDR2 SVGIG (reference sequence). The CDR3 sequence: CAWGITDTQYF. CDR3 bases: TGTGCCTGGGGAATCACAGATACGCAGTATTTT.

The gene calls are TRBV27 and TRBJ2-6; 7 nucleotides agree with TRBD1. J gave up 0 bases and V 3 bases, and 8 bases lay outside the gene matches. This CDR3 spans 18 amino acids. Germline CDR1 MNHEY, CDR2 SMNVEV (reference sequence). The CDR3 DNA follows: TGTGCCAGCAGTTTCAGACAGGGAACCCTCTCTGGGGCCAACGTCCTGACTTTC. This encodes CASSFRQGTLSGANVLTF.

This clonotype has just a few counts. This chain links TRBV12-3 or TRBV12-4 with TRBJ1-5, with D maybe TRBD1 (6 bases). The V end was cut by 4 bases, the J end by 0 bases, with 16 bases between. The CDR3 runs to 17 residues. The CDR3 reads CASSSRPQGSSNQPQHF. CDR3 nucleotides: TGTGCCAGCAGTTCCCGACCGCAGGGGAGTAGCAATCAGCCCCAGCATTTT.

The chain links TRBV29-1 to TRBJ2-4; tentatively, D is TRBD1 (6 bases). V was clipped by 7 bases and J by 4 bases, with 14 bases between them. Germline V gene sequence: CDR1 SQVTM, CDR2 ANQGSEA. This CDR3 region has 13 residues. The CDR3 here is CSAGLGQKNIQYF. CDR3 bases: TGCAGCGCTGGGCTCGGACAGAAAAACATTCAGTACTTC.